The entry that follows covers one T cell receptor beta chain sequence. Its antigen is still unknown. This entry comes from a study of blood T cells in healthy people across ages. Germline V CDR1 and CDR2: SEHNR, FQNEAQ (reference sequence). The CDR3 is made up of 16 amino acids. Using a J-beta primer mix together with a sample-barcoded 5' primer, a second PCR was run for roughly 6 to 11 cycles. TCRdb passed the 5' RACE reads through MiXCR, listing each CDR3 protein once. The table records some 900,000 distinct CDR3 sequences, around 48% of them present only once. The study's findings and limits: A strong correlation was seen between TCR beta diversity and naive T cell percentage.

The gene calls are TRBV7-9 and TRBJ2-4, with D maybe TRBD2 (5 bases). Judging by the DNA end, TRBJ2-5 fits better; the J call may be wrong. This TCR came from a young man in good health. Sequencing used blood. CDR3 in amino acids: CASSLRAKLVVETQYF. CDR3 nucleotides: TGTGCCAGCAGCCTTAGGGCTAAACTAGTTGTGGAGACCCAGTACTTC.